This T cell receptor beta chain was obtained from a study of T cell responses to AZD1222 COVID-19 vaccine. The ends were cut back, 5 bases at V and 3 bases at J, with 14 bases in the middle. The CDR3 is made up of 14 amino acids. CDR1 is MNHEY and CDR2 is SMNVEV in the germline V gene (reference sequence). Some clones are missing from TCRdb's copy, which holds only in-frame ones; the method was immunoSEQ multiplex PCR. The profile shows 160,000 or so clones, roughly 90% of them singletons. This clone has just a few counts. Its antigen is unidentified. Findings of the study overall: Elevations in Spike-specific TCR breadth and depth followed administration of two AZD1222 doses. Spike regions recognized by vaccine-associated CD4 TCRs spanned the protein, led by 160-218 and 743-854. Nearly half of unique spike-specific TCRs reportedly avoided B.1.351 and B.1.1.7 mutated regions.

The analysis combined second doses at about 4 or about 12 weeks. This TCR was recovered from an adult who received the AZD1222 COVID-19 vaccine. Material: peripheral blood, obtained 28 days after the second AZD1222 dose. The rearrangement links TRBV27 to TRBJ2-7; D is ambiguous. The CDR3 DNA follows: TGTGCCAGCAGTCCCCAGACCCCTTTCTACGAGCAGTACTTC. Amino acid sequence: CASSPQTPFYEQYF.